The T cell receptor beta chain under discussion was sequenced for a study of beta chain features in type 1 diabetes. Stem cell-like memory, regulatory, central memory and naive CD4+ cells were sorted via CD45RO/CCR7/CD25/CD127/CD95/CD27. Expressed TCRB transcripts got sequenced, as all isolated RNA was reverse transcribed. Assay used: immunoSEQ multiplex PCR; TCRdb lists only in-frame clones, some missing. The data contain 350,000 to 400,000 clones, more than 12% of them singletons. With V trimmed by 8 bases and J by 4 bases, 4 bases remained unmatched. The CDR3 is 13 residues long. Per the germline V gene, CDR1 is MNHNS and CDR2 is SASEGT.

The material sequenced was naive CD4+ T cells from blood. The clonotype comes from a young woman in good health. The chain employs TRBV6-1 and TRBJ2-1; the match to TRBD2 covers 8 bases. The CDR3 bases are TGTGCCAGCCGTAGCGGGGCTTACAATGAGCAGTTCTTC. Translated, it gives CASRSGAYNEQFF.